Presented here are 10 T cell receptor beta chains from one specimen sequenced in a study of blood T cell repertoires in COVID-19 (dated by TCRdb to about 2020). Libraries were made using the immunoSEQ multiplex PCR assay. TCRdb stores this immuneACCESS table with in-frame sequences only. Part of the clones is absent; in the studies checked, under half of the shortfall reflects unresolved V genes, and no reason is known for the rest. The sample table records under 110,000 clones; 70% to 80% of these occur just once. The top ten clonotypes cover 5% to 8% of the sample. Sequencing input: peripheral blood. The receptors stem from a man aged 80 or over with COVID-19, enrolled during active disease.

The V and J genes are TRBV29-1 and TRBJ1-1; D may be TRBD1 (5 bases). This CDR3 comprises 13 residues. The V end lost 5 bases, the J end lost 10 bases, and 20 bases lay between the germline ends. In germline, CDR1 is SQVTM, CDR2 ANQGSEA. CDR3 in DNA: TGCAGCGTTCTTGGGGGGAGGGAGGATGCAGCTTTCTTT. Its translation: CSVLGGREDAAFF.

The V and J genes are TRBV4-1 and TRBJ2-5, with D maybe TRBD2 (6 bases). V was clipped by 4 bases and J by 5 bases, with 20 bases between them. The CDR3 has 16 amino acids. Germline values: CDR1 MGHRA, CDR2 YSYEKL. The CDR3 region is CASSRNNAGGGETQYF. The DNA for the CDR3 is TGCGCCAGCAGCCGAAACAATGCTGGAGGAGGGGAGACCCAGTACTTC.

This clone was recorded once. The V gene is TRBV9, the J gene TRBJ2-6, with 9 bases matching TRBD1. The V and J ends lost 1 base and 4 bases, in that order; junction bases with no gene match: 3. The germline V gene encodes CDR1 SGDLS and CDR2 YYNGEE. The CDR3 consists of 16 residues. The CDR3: CASSVNRGPGANVLTF. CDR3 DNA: TGTGCCAGCAGCGTAAACAGGGGGCCCGGGGCCAACGTCCTGACTTTC.

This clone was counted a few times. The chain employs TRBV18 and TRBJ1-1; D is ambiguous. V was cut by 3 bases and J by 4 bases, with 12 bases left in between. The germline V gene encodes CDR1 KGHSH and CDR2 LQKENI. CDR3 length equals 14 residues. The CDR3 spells CASSPSMAVTEAFF. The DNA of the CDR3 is TGTGCCAGCTCACCGTCTATGGCGGTCACTGAAGCTTTCTTT.

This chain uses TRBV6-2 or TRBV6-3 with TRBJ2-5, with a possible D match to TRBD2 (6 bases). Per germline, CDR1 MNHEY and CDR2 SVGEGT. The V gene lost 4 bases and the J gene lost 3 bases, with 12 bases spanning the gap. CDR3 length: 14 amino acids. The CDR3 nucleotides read TGTGCCAGCAGTTTGGCGGGGCGGGAAGAGACCCAGTACTTC. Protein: CASSLAGREETQYF.

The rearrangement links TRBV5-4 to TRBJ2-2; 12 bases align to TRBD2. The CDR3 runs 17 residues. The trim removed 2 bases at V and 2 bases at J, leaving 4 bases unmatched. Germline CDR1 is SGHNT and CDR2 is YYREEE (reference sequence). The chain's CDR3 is CASSFKLAGGNTGELFF. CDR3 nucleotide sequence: TGTGCCAGCAGCTTCAAACTAGCGGGAGGAAACACCGGGGAGCTGTTTTTT.

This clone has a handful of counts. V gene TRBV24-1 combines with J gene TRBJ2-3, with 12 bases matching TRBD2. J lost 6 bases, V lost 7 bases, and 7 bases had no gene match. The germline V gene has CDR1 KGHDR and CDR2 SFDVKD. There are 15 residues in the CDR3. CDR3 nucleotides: TGTGCCACCAGCCAGACTAGCGGGAGTGCGGATACGCAGTATTTT. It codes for CATSQTSGSADTQYF.

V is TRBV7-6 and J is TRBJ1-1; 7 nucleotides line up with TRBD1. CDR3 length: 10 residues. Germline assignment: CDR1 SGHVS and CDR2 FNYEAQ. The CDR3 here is CVTGTIEAFF. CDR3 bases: TGTGTGACAGGGACGATTGAAGCTTTCTTT.

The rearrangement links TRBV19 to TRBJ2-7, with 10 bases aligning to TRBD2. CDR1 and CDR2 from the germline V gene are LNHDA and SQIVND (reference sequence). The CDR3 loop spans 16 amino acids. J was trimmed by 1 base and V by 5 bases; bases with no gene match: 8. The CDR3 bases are TGTGCCAGTAGTTTTAGGCTAGCGGGAGCATCCTACGAGCAGTACTTC. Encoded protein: CASSFRLAGASYEQYF.

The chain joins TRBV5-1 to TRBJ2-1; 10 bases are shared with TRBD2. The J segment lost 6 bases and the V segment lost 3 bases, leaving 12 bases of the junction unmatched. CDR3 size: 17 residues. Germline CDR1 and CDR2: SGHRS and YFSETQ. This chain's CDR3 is CASSSTPLASGSNEQFF. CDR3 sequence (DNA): TGCGCCAGCAGCTCGACCCCGCTGGCTAGCGGGAGCAATGAGCAGTTCTTC.